The sequence of this T cell receptor beta chain was determined in a study of blood T cells in healthy people across ages. The study, taken as a whole, reports: There was no known CMV status for donors, so expanded clonotype changes were possibly confounded. Per million T cells, the diversity of TCR beta decreased roughly linearly as age advanced.

A second PCR of about 7 to 12 cycles used a sample-barcoded 5' primer and a J-beta primer mix. TCRdb reanalysed the 5' RACE reads using MiXCR and keeps one entry per CDR3 protein. Of about 830,000 distinct CDR3 sequences listed, 60% to 80% are singletons. Remarks on this clonotype: Its antigen remains unknown.

Sequencing was performed on blood. The sequence came from a man aged 25 to 40 in good health.

The CDR3 loop reads CASSQEGIGPPKSSYGYTF. CDR3 nucleotide sequence: TGCGCCAGCAGCCAAGAAGGAATAGGACCTCCAAAGAGCAGCTATGGCTACACCTTC. The genes are TRBV4-1 and TRBJ1-2; D is unresolved. V lost 0 bases and J 4 bases, leaving 24 bases between the germline ends. This CDR3 contains 19 residues. Per germline, CDR1 MGHRA and CDR2 YSYEKL.